These T cell receptor beta chains were read from a single sample in a study of blood T cell repertoires in COVID-19. Only in-frame clones appear in the TCRdb table, and some are missing; sequencing was by immunoSEQ multiplex PCR. Among under 200,000 clones listed, roughly four fifths were seen once. The sample consisted of peripheral blood. These receptors all come from a woman aged 40 to 55 with acute or convalescent COVID-19. Both conserved end residues are part of each CDR3. Each record gives: D gene, clone size, J gene, V gene, CDR3 protein, CDR3 DNA. A D gene is named only where the DNA matches it firmly. Clone size is not always given. Where it is, it says once, few, many or a class for expanded clones.

.,.,TRBJ1-1,TRBV4-1,CASSRRGGNTEAFF,TGCGCCAGCAGCCGTAGGGGGGGGAACACTGAAGCTTTCTTT
.,few,TRBJ2-3,TRBV30,CAWSRRDFTDTQYF,TGTGCCTGGAGTAGGAGGGACTTCACAGATACGCAGTATTTT
.,few,TRBJ2-7,TRBV6-2/TRBV6-3,CASSSTLRGTYEQYF,TGTGCCAGCAGTTCGACGCTCAGGGGAACCTACGAGCAGTACTTC
.,once,TRBJ2-1,TRBV7-8,CASSFEALHNEQFF,TGTGCCAGCAGCTTCGAAGCCCTCCACAATGAGCAGTTCTTC
TRBD1,.,TRBJ2-3,TRBV6-2/TRBV6-3,CASSYTRDRAYTDTQYF,TGTGCCAGCAGTTACACTCGGGACAGGGCTTACACAGATACGCAGTATTTT
.,.,TRBJ2-3,TRBV6-5,CASSWGRHTDTQYF,TGTGCCAGCAGTTGGGGGCGCCACACAGATACGCAGTATTTT
.,.,TRBJ1-1,TRBV14,CASSDTRPLRGTEAFF,TGTGCCAGCAGCGACACTAGACCCTTGCGGGGCACTGAAGCTTTCTTT
.,many,TRBJ1-5,TRBV24-1,CATSGVRADQPQHF,TGTGCCACCAGTGGAGTGAGGGCCGATCAGCCCCAGCATTTT
TRBD2,.,TRBJ2-1,TRBV11-1,CASSPGLAGGRQFF,TGTGCCAGCAGCCCCGGACTAGCGGGGGGTCGCCAGTTCTTC
TRBD1,.,TRBJ1-5,TRBV27,CASSQITGGSQPQHF,TGTGCCAGCAGTCAGATAACAGGGGGAAGTCAGCCCCAGCATTTT
.,.,TRBJ1-6,TRBV30,CAWRSGGNSPLHF,TGTGCCTGGAGATCCGGGGGAAATTCACCCCTCCACTTT
TRBD1,.,TRBJ2-6,TRBV25-1,CASSKDRGSGANVLTF,TGTGCCAGCAGTAAGGACAGGGGATCTGGGGCCAACGTCCTGACTTTC
.,.,TRBJ2-1,TRBV6-6,CASSKDSSADEQFF,TGTGCCAGCAGTAAAGACAGCTCCGCGGATGAGCAGTTCTTC
.,.,TRBJ1-2,TRBV19,CASRLGRSATF,TGTGCCAGTAGGCTGGGCAGGTCCGCCACCTTC
.,.,TRBJ2-3,TRBV24-1,CATSDLGSGSTDTQYF,TGTGCCACCAGTGATTTGGGTAGCGGCAGCACAGATACGCAGTATTTT
TRBD1,.,TRBJ2-5,TRBV7-8,CASSSGQGPRHQETQYF,TGTGCCAGCAGCTCGGGACAGGGGCCTCGTCACCAAGAGACCCAGTACTTC
TRBD2,.,TRBJ2-1,TRBV10-3,CAISSTSGDNEQFF,TGTGCCATCAGCTCGACTAGCGGTGACAATGAGCAGTTCTTC
.,.,TRBJ2-7,TRBV5-1,CASSTQSGAPYEQYF,TGCGCCAGCAGTACACAATCAGGGGCCCCCTACGAGCAGTACTTC
.,.,TRBJ1-6,TRBV27,CASSFTGNSPLHF,TGTGCCAGCAGTTTTACGGGGAATTCACCCCTCCACTTT
TRBD2,.,TRBJ2-3,TRBV19,CASSMDGGGGTDTQYF,TGTGCCAGTAGTATGGACGGGGGGGGCGGCACAGATACGCAGTATTTT
.,.,TRBJ2-1,TRBV28,CASSLAGGSGEQFF,TGTGCCAGCAGTTTAGCAGGTGGTTCAGGTGAGCAGTTCTTC
TRBD1,.,TRBJ2-7,TRBV4-1,CASSLQGQGIDEQYF,TGCGCCAGCAGCCTCCAAGGACAGGGAATAGACGAGCAGTACTTC
.,.,TRBJ1-3,TRBV3-1/TRBV3-2,CASSRHPAFGNTIYF,TGTGCCAGCAGCCGACACCCTGCCTTCGGTAACACCATATATTTT
TRBD1,once,TRBJ2-3,TRBV5-1,CASREGQYTDTQYF,TGCGCCAGCAGAGAGGGACAGTACACAGATACGCAGTATTTT
.,.,TRBJ2-2,TRBV6-4,CASRPFSGAANTGELFF,TGTGCCAGCAGACCTTTTAGCGGAGCCGCGAACACCGGGGAGCTGTTTTTT
.,.,TRBJ1-1,TRBV29-1,CSVERGWIDTEAFF,TGCAGCGTTGAGAGGGGGTGGATCGACACTGAAGCTTTCTTT